These T cell receptor beta chains were read from a single sample in a study of T cell responses to AZD1222 COVID-19 vaccine. Assay: immunoSEQ multiplex PCR; the TCRdb copy retains only in-frame clones and omits some. The repertoire holds under 150,000 clones, with roughly nine tenths as singletons. The sequences come from peripheral blood, collected on day 0 of AZD1222 vaccination. The receptors shown here come from an adult in good health. CDR3s include the opening cysteine and the closing phenylalanine or tryptophan. A D gene is named only where the DNA matches it firmly. A clone size is listed for some rows: how often the clone was seen (once, few, many), or a class if it is expanded.

size: few; V: TRBV20-1; J: TRBJ2-7; D: -; DNA: TGCAGTGCCAGTAGGTATATGGCCCGACAATCCTACGAGCAGTACTTC; CDR3: CSASRYMARQSYEQYF
size: -; V: TRBV5-1; J: TRBJ2-1; D: -; DNA: TGCGCCAGCAGCATGATTGTACCCCAACAGGATAATGAGCAGTTCTTC; CDR3: CASSMIVPQQDNEQFF
size: -; V: TRBV11-2; J: TRBJ2-5; D: -; DNA: TGTGCCAGCAGCTTAGATAGCGAGGCTAGCACACCACAAGAGACCCAGTACTTC; CDR3: CASSLDSEASTPQETQYF
size: -; V: TRBV5-4; J: TRBJ1-1; D: -; DNA: TGTGCCAGCAGCTTGTCTCAGATGAACACTGAAGCTTTCTTT; CDR3: CASSLSQMNTEAFF
size: -; V: TRBV4-1; J: TRBJ2-4; D: -; DNA: TGCGCCAGCAGCCAAGATCCAGGGGAGGATATTCAGTACTTC; CDR3: CASSQDPGEDIQYF
size: -; V: TRBV7-9; J: TRBJ1-6; D: -; DNA: TGTGCCAGCAGCTTCGTCAGTCCCACTTCACCCCTCCACTTT; CDR3: CASSFVSPTSPLHF
size: -; V: TRBV6-1; J: TRBJ1-3; D: -; DNA: TGTGCCAGCAGTTTCCCGGACAGCCCTGGAAACACCATATATTTT; CDR3: CASSFPDSPGNTIYF
size: -; V: TRBV10-3; J: TRBJ2-7; D: -; DNA: TGTGCCGCGGGACTTGGCTCCTACGAGCAGTACTTC; CDR3: CAAGLGSYEQYF
size: few; V: TRBV5-6; J: TRBJ2-7; D: -; DNA: TGTGCCAGCAGCCGGGGGTCCCTGGCCGAGCAGTACTTC; CDR3: CASSRGSLAEQYF
size: -; V: TRBV5-1; J: TRBJ2-7; D: TRBD2; DNA: TGCGCCAGCAGCTTGACTAGCGGGAGGTTTTCCTACGAGCAGTACTTC; CDR3: CASSLTSGRFSYEQYF
size: once; V: TRBV27; J: TRBJ2-7; D: -; DNA: TGTGCCAGCAGCCCGGGACGGCACTCCTACGAGCAGTACTTC; CDR3: CASSPGRHSYEQYF
size: once; V: TRBV19; J: TRBJ1-2; D: -; DNA: TGTGCCAGTAATCCCATCAATGACGAGACGCGAGGCTACACCTTC; CDR3: CASNPINDETRGYTF
size: -; V: TRBV20-1; J: TRBJ2-3; D: TRBD2; DNA: TGCAGTGCTAGTACGACTAGCTTGTCCCCGCAGTATTTT; CDR3: CSASTTSLSPQYF
size: few; V: TRBV20-1; J: TRBJ2-5; D: TRBD1; DNA: TGCAGTGCTAGTCCCCTCCCCGGGACAGCGAAGACCCAGTACTTC; CDR3: CSASPLPGTAKTQYF
size: -; V: TRBV27; J: TRBJ2-2; D: -; DNA: TGTGCCAGCAAGCGCGGGACCGGGGAGCTGTTTTTT; CDR3: CASKRGTGELFF
size: once; V: TRBV28; J: TRBJ1-2; D: -; DNA: TGTGCCAGCAGTCTGGGTGGGGGGAACTATGGCTACACCTTC; CDR3: CASSLGGGNYGYTF
size: -; V: TRBV6-5; J: TRBJ1-5; D: -; DNA: TGTGCCAGCAGTTACTCTTCCCGAAATCAGCCCCAGCATTTT; CDR3: CASSYSSRNQPQHF
size: -; V: TRBV19; J: TRBJ1-5; D: -; DNA: TGTGCCAGTAGTACATACGAGAGGGGCCCCCTCAATCAGCCCCAGCATTTT; CDR3: CASSTYERGPLNQPQHF
size: -; V: TRBV7-2; J: TRBJ1-6; D: TRBD1; DNA: TGTGCCAGCAGCTCTTGGCAGGGGGCAGGAAATTCACCCCTCCACTTT; CDR3: CASSSWQGAGNSPLHF
size: once; V: TRBV5-1; J: TRBJ1-4; D: -; DNA: TGCGCCAGCAGCTTGGTGGGGGGTGAAAAACTGTTTTTT; CDR3: CASSLVGGEKLFF
size: -; V: TRBV5-4; J: TRBJ2-3; D: -; DNA: TGTGCCAGCAGCTCCGGACAAGCCAACACAGATACGCAGTATTTT; CDR3: CASSSGQANTDTQYF
size: -; V: TRBV27; J: TRBJ2-1; D: -; DNA: TGTGCCAGCAGTTTATCTGGGGTCAATGAGCAGTTCTTC; CDR3: CASSLSGVNEQFF
size: -; V: TRBV7-9; J: TRBJ2-1; D: -; DNA: TGTGCCAGCAGCTTAGAACTGCAGGGGGGCTACAATGAGCAGTTCTTC; CDR3: CASSLELQGGYNEQFF
size: -; V: TRBV10-3; J: TRBJ2-4; D: -; DNA: TGTGCCACCCGAGACGGAACTCTAGCCAAAAACATTCAGTACTTC; CDR3: CATRDGTLAKNIQYF
size: -; V: TRBV5-1; J: TRBJ2-3; D: -; DNA: TGCGCCAGCAGCTTGGATGAGGCAGGTCCAGATACGCAGTATTTT; CDR3: CASSLDEAGPDTQYF
size: -; V: TRBV6-5; J: TRBJ2-5; D: -; DNA: TGTGCCAGCAGTTACTCGGTGGGCTGGGAGACCCAGTACTTC; CDR3: CASSYSVGWETQYF
size: -; V: TRBV5-4; J: TRBJ2-2; D: TRBD1; DNA: TGTGCCAGCGGGGGGACAGGGCGAACTGAGGAGCTGTTTTTT; CDR3: CASGGTGRTEELFF
size: -; V: TRBV28; J: TRBJ1-1; D: TRBD1; DNA: TGTGCCAGCAGGGAAGGGGGCGCGAGCACTGAAGCTTTCTTT; CDR3: CASREGGASTEAFF
size: -; V: TRBV11-2; J: TRBJ1-5; D: -; DNA: TGTGCCAGCAGCTTACTAGAAGATCAGCCCCAGCATTTT; CDR3: CASSLLEDQPQHF
size: -; V: TRBV18; J: TRBJ1-1; D: TRBD1; DNA: TGTGCCAGCTCACCAACGACAGGGGGAACTGAAGCTTTCTTT; CDR3: CASSPTTGGTEAFF
size: -; V: TRBV27; J: TRBJ1-2; D: TRBD1; DNA: TGTGCCAGCAACCCATATGGACAGGTTGACTATGGCTACACCTTC; CDR3: CASNPYGQVDYGYTF
size: -; V: TRBV24-1; J: TRBJ1-1; D: -; DNA: TGTGCCACCAGGGACAGCGGGGACACTGAAGCTTTCTTT; CDR3: CATRDSGDTEAFF
size: once; V: TRBV6-1; J: TRBJ1-3; D: -; DNA: TGTGCCAGCAGTGAAGCGCTGGGCTCTGGAAACACCATATATTTT; CDR3: CASSEALGSGNTIYF
size: -; V: TRBV11-2; J: TRBJ1-6; D: -; DNA: TGTGCCAGCAGCTTGGGAGGGAGGGATTCACCCCTCCACTTT; CDR3: CASSLGGRDSPLHF
size: -; V: TRBV15; J: TRBJ2-6; D: -; DNA: TGTGCCACCAGCAGAGATCTGAGGGTGGGGGCCAACGTCCTGACTTTC; CDR3: CATSRDLRVGANVLTF
size: -; V: TRBV28; J: TRBJ1-6; D: TRBD1; DNA: TGTGCCAGCAGTCCCCTCTACTCGGACAGGGACTTTTCACCCCTCCACTTT; CDR3: CASSPLYSDRDFSPLHF
size: -; V: TRBV28; J: TRBJ1-1; D: -; DNA: TGTGCCAGCACTTCTGGGGGCGCGGGCACTGAAGCTTTCTTT; CDR3: CASTSGGAGTEAFF
size: -; V: TRBV3-1/TRBV3-2; J: TRBJ1-5; D: -; DNA: TGTGCCAGCAGCCAAAGAGGAGCCAGATGTAGCAATCAGCCCCAGCATTTT; CDR3: CASSQRGARCSNQPQHF
size: -; V: TRBV6-5; J: TRBJ1-2; D: TRBD1; DNA: TGTGCCAGCAGTTCACCCGGGACAGGGGTTGGCTACACCTTC; CDR3: CASSSPGTGVGYTF
size: -; V: TRBV6-5; J: TRBJ2-2; D: -; DNA: TGTGCCAGCAGGGCCCTACCCGGGGAGCTGTTTTTT; CDR3: CASRALPGELFF
size: -; V: TRBV28; J: TRBJ2-1; D: -; DNA: TGTGCCAGCAGCTACGGACTGGAAATTCCCGACAATGAGCAGTTCTTC; CDR3: CASSYGLEIPDNEQFF
size: -; V: TRBV15; J: TRBJ1-3; D: -; DNA: TGTGCCACCAGCAGAGTCGGGCAGGGATTAGGAAACACCATATATTTT; CDR3: CATSRVGQGLGNTIYF
size: -; V: TRBV29-1; J: TRBJ2-5; D: TRBD2; DNA: TGCAGCGTTTTGGGACTAGAGGGGGACCAAGAGACCCAGTACTTC; CDR3: CSVLGLEGDQETQYF
size: -; V: TRBV6-6; J: TRBJ2-7; D: -; DNA: TGTGCCAGCAGTCCCCGGGGGGAGCAGTACTTC; CDR3: CASSPRGEQYF
size: -; V: TRBV5-8; J: TRBJ2-1; D: TRBD2; DNA: TGTGCCAGCATCCGACCGGGGCTAGCGGGAGTATGGGGAACAACTGAGCAGTTCTTC; CDR3: CASIRPGLAGVWGTTEQFF
size: -; V: TRBV5-5; J: TRBJ2-4; D: -; DNA: TGTGCCAGCAGCCCACACGACGGACTCCGAAACATTCAGTACTTC; CDR3: CASSPHDGLRNIQYF